A single sample gave rise to the 13 T cell receptor beta chains below, sequenced in a study of CD8 T cells in Susac syndrome. A quantity of about 0.45 to 1 ug RNA underwent reverse transcription using random hexamers. In TCRdb, the immunoSEQ multiplex PCR reads were re-called with MiXCR into one record per CDR3 protein. Of around 170,000 distinct CDR3 sequences in the sample, approximately 95% were seen once. Sample: CD8+ T cells from PBMCs. The receptor source for this set is a human donor with Susac syndrome.

The chain uses TRBV5-6 and TRBJ2-5; no clear D. The CDR3 loop spans 13 amino acids. Germline V gives CDR1 SGHDT, CDR2 YYEEEE. With 3 bases removed from V and 3 bases from J, the gap between germline ends came to 9 bases. CDR3 sequence reads: CASSSSGEETQYF. Here the CDR3 DNA reads TGTGCCAGCAGCTCTAGTGGGGAAGAGACCCAGTACTTC.

The rearrangement joins TRBV30 to TRBJ1-6; TRBD1 matches 9 bases. The CDR3 has 14 residues. From germline, CDR1 is GTSNPN and CDR2 SVGIG (reference sequence). V lost 3 bases to trimming and J lost 8 bases; unmatched junction nucleotides: 5. The CDR3 DNA is TGTGCCTGGAGCCCGGGGACAGGGTATTCACCCCTCCACTTT. Its translation: CAWSPGTGYSPLHF.

The chain couples TRBV3-1 to TRBJ1-2, with TRBD1 as a possible D gene (6 bases). CDR1 is LGHDT and CDR2 is YNNKEL in the germline V gene (reference sequence). The CDR3 is made up of 15 amino acids. Trimming stripped 0 bases from V and 6 bases from J, with 14 bases between. The CDR3 nucleotides are TGTGCCAGCAGCCAAGATTTTGGGGGCGTGGATGGCTACACCTTC. The encoded protein is CASSQDFGGVDGYTF.

V gene TRBV7-8 combines with J gene TRBJ1-6, with D uncertain. The CDR3 has 17 residues. Germline CDR1 and CDR2: SGHVS and FQNEAQ. Trimming pared 1 base from V and 6 bases from J, leaving 16 bases between. This CDR3 is CASSLVAVEIFNSPLHF. The CDR3 DNA is TGTGCCAGCAGCTTAGTTGCTGTGGAGATTTTTAATTCACCCCTCCACTTT.

This chain joins TRBV29-1 and TRBJ2-7; D ambiguous. Trimming pared 1 base from V and 0 bases from J, leaving 13 bases between. Germline lookup yields CDR1 SQVTM and CDR2 ANQGSEA. The CDR3 length is 15 residues. Here the CDR3 reads CSVEGGPSTSYEQYF. The CDR3 nucleotides read TGCAGCGTTGAAGGAGGCCCAAGTACCTCCTACGAGCAGTACTTC.

The chain links TRBV2 to TRBJ2-7; D is perhaps TRBD1 or TRBD2 (5 bases each). V was clipped by 7 bases and J by 5 bases, with 15 bases between them. This CDR3 is 13 amino acids long. Germline V lookup: CDR1 SNHLY, CDR2 FYNNEI. The CDR3, as DNA: TGTGCCAGCACGGGGCGGGCTGTTGACGAGCAGTACTTC. Protein sequence: CASTGRAVDEQYF.

V usage is TRBV19 and J usage is TRBJ1-5, with D perhaps matching TRBD1 (6 bases). The CDR3 runs to 17 residues. CDR1 is LNHDA and CDR2 is SQIVND in the germline V gene (reference sequence). The V and J ends lost 7 bases and 1 base respectively, with 20 bases between them. For the CDR3, the DNA is TGTGCCAGTACCGAAACAGGGACCCTTGACAGCAATCAGCCCCAGCATTTT. Its translation: CASTETGTLDSNQPQHF.

The rearrangement joins TRBV20-1 to TRBJ2-3; D not certain. Germline CDR1 is DFQATT and CDR2 is SNEGSKA (reference sequence). CDR3 length: 13 residues. V was clipped by 4 bases and J by 2 bases, with 10 bases between them. CDR3 protein: CSATGPFTDTQYF. The CDR3 region has the DNA TGCAGTGCTACCGGGCCCTTCACAGATACGCAGTATTTT.

This rearrangement joins TRBV7-8 to TRBJ2-5; no clear D gene. V shed 7 bases and J shed 2 bases, with 14 bases lying between them. The CDR3 has 14 amino acids. From germline, CDR1 is SGHVS and CDR2 FQNEAQ. The CDR3: CASTTRAEQETQYF. The DNA of the CDR3 is TGTGCCAGCACCACCCGGGCGGAACAAGAGACCCAGTACTTC.

Concerning this clonotype itself: A much bigger clone sits one base away, suggesting this may be a read error. The genes are TRBV12-3 or TRBV12-4 and TRBJ2-2, with unresolved D. Trimming took 6 bases from V and 2 from J, leaving 4 bases between them. This CDR3 is 12 amino acids long. The CDR3 region is CASRPNTGELFF. CDR3 coding DNA: TGTGCCAGCAGACCCAACACCGGGGAGCTGTTTTTT.

In its sample, this clonotype was seen once. The chain joins TRBV29-1 to TRBJ1-5, with 7 bases that match TRBD1. Germline V gives CDR1 SQVTM, CDR2 ANQGSEA. The CDR3 length is 13 residues. V trimming: 4 bases; J trimming: 3 bases; junction bases outside the gene matches: 3. The CDR3 protein is CSVGQGANQPQHF. For the CDR3, the DNA is TGCAGCGTTGGACAGGGCGCCAATCAGCCCCAGCATTTT.

Written as DNA, the CDR3 is TGTGCCAGCAGTTACCCCGGGGACGGATCTAATCAGCCCCAGCATTTT. As protein: CASSYPGDGSNQPQHF. This sequence joins TRBV6-5 and TRBJ1-5; D is perhaps TRBD1 (5 bases). In germline, CDR1 is MNHEY, CDR2 SVGAGI. The CDR3 contains 16 residues. V was clipped by 2 bases and J by 4 bases, with 15 bases between them.

The chain employs TRBV2 and TRBJ2-1, with 7 bases aligning to TRBD1. Germline V gene data show CDR1 as SNHLY and CDR2 as FYNNEI. Trimming took 7 bases from V and 7 from J; bases not matched to a gene: 10. The length of the CDR3 is 14 residues. Here the CDR3 reads CASITDRVQNEQFF. The CDR3 DNA follows: TGTGCCAGCATTACCGACAGGGTCCAAAATGAGCAGTTCTTC. Filled out from reference TRBV2 and TRBJ2-1, the complete variable domain reads EPEVTQTPSHQVTQMGQEVILRCVPISNHLYFYWYRQILGQKVEFLVSFYNNEISEKSEIFDDQFSVERPDGSNFTLKIRSTKLEDSAMYFCASITDRVQNEQFFGPGTRLTVL.